These 14 T cell receptor beta chains were sequenced from one sample in a study of T cells in Graves' hyperthyroidism and ophthalmopathy. Amplification of TCR beta CDR3 regions was performed using RNA transcripts as template. When the TCR CDR3 underwent first-round RT-PCR, the HTBI primer set was used. TCRdb re-called the multiplex PCR reads with MiXCR, one entry per CDR3 protein. The top ten clones hold approximately 16% of a sample with fewer than 900,000 distinct CDR3 sequences, around a sixth of them seen once. Sequenced input: blood. The receptors were gathered from a woman aged 50 to 60 with Graves' hyperthyroidism that later progressed to Graves' ophthalmopathy.

This clonotype was counted between two and nine times. This chain uses TRBV5-4 with TRBJ1-6; D remains ambiguous. The CDR3 sequence is 12 residues long. Germline loops: CDR1 SGHNT, CDR2 YYREEE (reference sequence). Trimming shortened V by 4 bases and J by 8 bases, and 7 bases separated the two germline ends. In DNA form, the CDR3 reads TGTGCCAGCAGCGGCAATTATTCACCCCTCCACTTT. Translation gives CASSGNYSPLHF. The full variable domain, its missing parts supplied by reference TRBV5-4 and TRBJ1-6, is ETGVTQSPTHLIKTRGQQVTLRCSSQSGHNTVSWYQQALGQGPQFIFQYYREEENGRGNFPPRFSGLQFPNYSSELNVNALELDDSALYLCASSGNYSPLHFGNGTRLTVT.

There are many counts of this clonotype. V usage is TRBV7-2 and J usage is TRBJ2-3, with TRBD2 identical over 12 bases. In germline, CDR1 is SGHTA, CDR2 FQGNSA. J gave up 0 bases and V 6 bases, and 13 bases lay outside the gene matches. This CDR3 region has 19 residues. DNA for the CDR3: TGTGCCAGCAGACTAGGACTAGCGGGGATCCTTGCTAGCACAGATACGCAGTATTTT. This translates into CASRLGLAGILASTDTQYF.

V usage is TRBV7-2 and J usage is TRBJ1-1, with 10 bases aligning to TRBD1. The CDR3 covers 15 residues. V lost 2 bases to trimming and J lost 6 bases; unmatched junction nucleotides: 6. The V gene's germline CDR1 is SGHTA and CDR2 FQGNSA. This chain's CDR3 is CTSSLLRTGGSEAFF. Here the CDR3 DNA reads TGTACCAGCAGCTTACTGCGGACAGGGGGGTCTGAAGCTTTCTTT. The whole variable domain, filled in from reference TRBV7-2 and TRBJ1-1, reads GAGVSQSPSNKVTEKGKDVELRCDPISGHTALYWYRQSLGQGLEFLIYFQGNSAPDKSGLPSDRFSAERTGGSVSTLTIQRTQQEDSAVYLCTSSLLRTGGSEAFFGQGTRLTVV.

This sequence joins TRBV10-3 and TRBJ2-2, with D possibly TRBD1 on 6 matching bases. Trimming left V 3 bases short and J 3 bases short, with 11 bases between. CDR1 is ENHRY and CDR2 is SYGVKD in the germline V gene. This CDR3 region has 15 residues. The CDR3 DNA is TGTGCCATCAGTGAAGGGCCAGGGGACACCGGGGAGCTGTTTTTT. It codes for CAISEGPGDTGELFF.

This clonotype was counted only a few times. The gene calls are TRBV20-1 and TRBJ2-4; 15 bases fit TRBD2. From germline, CDR1 is DFQATT and CDR2 SNEGSKA (reference sequence). The CDR3 has 18 residues. J lost 1 base, V lost 6 bases, and 10 bases had no gene match. Here the CDR3 reads CSALRTSGGAVAKNIQYF. CDR3 sequence (DNA): TGCAGTGCCCTACGGACTAGCGGGGGGGCCGTGGCCAAAAACATTCAGTACTTC.

The V and J genes are TRBV14 and TRBJ1-4; no definite D call. V lost 1 base and J 11 bases, leaving 11 bases between the germline ends. CDR1 SGHDN and CDR2 FVKESK come from the germline V gene. The CDR3 contains 13 residues. CDR3 nucleotides: TGTGCCAGCAGCCAAGTTCTGGACGGTAAACTGTTTTTT. Translation gives CASSQVLDGKLFF.

There are a few counts of this clonotype. This chain uses TRBV12-3 or TRBV12-4 with TRBJ2-2; 11 bases fit TRBD2. The CDR3 length is 16 residues. Unmatched junction bases numbered 10, after V lost 7 bases and J lost 6 bases. The CDR3 DNA reads TGTGCCAGCAACTGGGAGGTAGCGGGGGGGCCCGGGGAGCTGTTTTTT. This gives the protein CASNWEVAGGPGELFF.

The chain has TRBV12-3 or TRBV12-4 and TRBJ1-3; D gene uncertain. This CDR3 is 17 amino acids long. The V end lost 1 base, the J end lost 0 bases, and 13 bases lay between the germline ends. The CDR3 spells CASSLGVGRNSGNTIYF. The CDR3 bases are TGTGCCAGCAGTTTAGGGGTCGGGAGAAACTCTGGAAACACCATATATTTT.

J is TRBJ2-7 and V is TRBV11-1; TRBD2 is a possible D gene (6 bases). CDR1 is SGHAT, CDR2 FQDESV, per germline (reference sequence). The V end lost 3 bases, the J end lost 4 bases, and 13 bases lay between the germline ends. The CDR3 consists of 14 residues. The DNA of the CDR3 is TGTGCCAGCAGCTTTCTGACTAGTGATTACGAGCAGTACTTC. It is translated as CASSFLTSDYEQYF.

This clonotype appeared many times. The chain uses TRBV2 and TRBJ1-1; 10 bases are shared with TRBD1. V dropped 8 bases and J dropped 4; count of bases not matched to a gene: 16. CDR3 length: 17 amino acids. Germline-derived CDR1 and CDR2 are SNHLY and FYNNEI. Here the CDR3 DNA reads TGTGCCAGCGGGACGGGACAGGGGAGGAGGTCGGGCACTGAAGCTTTCTTT. This encodes CASGTGQGRRSGTEAFF.

This clonotype was seen more than once but under ten times. The chain is built from TRBV3-1 and TRBJ2-1; 8 bases match TRBD1. Germline V gene sequence: CDR1 LGHDT, CDR2 YNNKEL (reference sequence). J was trimmed by 6 bases and V by 3 bases; bases with no gene match: 7. The CDR3 consists of 15 residues. The CDR3 reads CASSHGTGIANEQFF. CDR3 coding DNA: TGTGCCAGCAGCCACGGGACAGGAATCGCCAATGAGCAGTTCTTC.

Worth noting for this clonotype: It may be a read error: a sequence one base away is much more abundant. This chain links TRBV2 with TRBJ2-5; D is possibly TRBD1 (5 bases). CDR1 and CDR2 from the germline V gene are SNHLY and FYNNEI. Trimming cost V 11 bases and J 7 bases, with 20 bases left between them. The CDR3 contains 13 residues. The CDR3 DNA reads as TGTGCCGGCCTGACAGAGGCGTGGGGGACCCAGTACTTC. It translates to CAGLTEAWGTQYF.

In this sample, this clonotype turned up many times. This rearrangement joins TRBV11-2 to TRBJ1-1; no clear D gene. Trimming cost V 1 base and J 6 bases, with 9 bases left between them. CDR1 SGHAT and CDR2 FQNNGV come from the germline V gene. The CDR3 consists of 13 residues. In DNA, the CDR3 is TGTGCCAGCAGCTTAGCCCTTAAACCTGAAGCTTTCTTT. Protein product: CASSLALKPEAFF.

This clonotype was recorded at least ten times. The chain joins TRBV11-2 to TRBJ2-2; unclear D gene. Germline V gives CDR1 SGHAT, CDR2 FQNNGV. This CDR3 has 13 residues. With 3 bases removed from V and 5 bases from J, the gap between germline ends came to 7 bases. The CDR3 nucleotides read TGTGCCAGCAGCTTGTCAGTAACCGGGGAGCTGTTTTTT. Protein: CASSLSVTGELFF.